The sequence of this TCR beta chain was determined in a study of cytomegalovirus exposure and HLA in healthy donors (dated by TCRdb to the late 2010s). About the investigation overall: A later analysis indicated that the roughly 120 validation repertoires were generated on the platform also employed for the 600 to 750 repertoires of the first cohort. High-throughput TCR immunosequencing, statistical association of individual TCRs with disease status, and machine learning were combined to predict cytomegalovirus infection status. In addition to the first cohort of 666 subjects, a separate validation cohort of 120 different subjects was used. The study aimed to test whether signatures of past pathogen exposure could be identified by cataloging public T cell receptors. On the study overall, not on this receptor specifically: A few of the identified cytomegalovirus-associated TCR beta chains were confirmed in vitro to be specific for cytomegalovirus antigens. While some public TCRs were present in many individuals, most TCR sequences turned up only very rarely across donors. The classifier was reported to diagnose cytomegalovirus status with high specificity and sensitivity in both the original and validation cohorts. In the study, some 180 TCR beta chains were listed as associated with cytomegalovirus. The validation cohort had no HLA typing available for a later analysis, so co-occurrence within that cohort was assessed over all 120 or so repertoires. It was suggested by the authors that the approach could potentially be generalized to other disease states and immunological phenotypes. Subsequent analysis determined that TCRs grouped into clusters in the first cohort also showed a tendency toward co-occurrence across the roughly 120 validation repertoires, and roughly 95% of cluster scores exceeded 0.

At the junction V is shortened by 1 base and J by 0 bases, with 16 bases in between. The CDR3 starts with the cysteine, ends with the phenylalanine, and has 16 residues. CDR3 DNA only is kept here, 48 bases in frame from base 1. Via the germline V gene (reference sequence), CDR1 is GTSNPN and CDR2 SVGIG. Library generation was performed with the immunoSEQ multiplex PCR assay. In the original analysis: To diagnose cytomegalovirus status from the catalog of TCR beta chain sequences, a statistical classification framework was built. This immuneACCESS table, as held by TCRdb, lists in-frame sequences with V and J called but not all clones. Of the missing ones, under half trace to an unresolved V gene in checked studies; the others have no known cause. That table gives V, J and clone size, and the DNA gave D and trimming. The sample table lists over 200,000 clones, around four fifths of them with a count of one. Roughly 6% of the sample lies in the top ten.

Separate from the approximately 700-subject first cohort, the validation cohort of more than 90 subjects was the group to which the donors belonged. Details on this clone: What antigen it recognizes has not been identified. No base quality values were provided; no much bigger clone lies one nucleotide off.

The sequence came from a woman between 18 and 30 years old in good health and CMV-seronegative. In this chain, TRBV30 is recombined with TRBJ2-7; a confident D gene designation cannot be given. Sequenced sample: PBMCs. In nucleotides, the sequence is TGTGCCTGGAGTGCGGTTCCCGGGTACAGCTCCTACGAGCAGTACTTC. It translates as CAWSAVPGYSSYEQYF.